The entry below describes one T cell receptor (beta chain). Its antigen is unknown. Base qualities are not provided; no much larger clone lies one nucleotide away. This sample was taken from a study of cytomegalovirus exposure and HLA in healthy donors (dated by TCRdb to 2017 to 2019). The study in broad terms: According to an earlier analysis of 450 to 650 of the donors, about 179 million T cells yielded over 100 million unique TCR beta sequences and about 280 Gb of sequence data. Approximately 330 gigabases of sequencing data and around 88 million unique TCR sequences made up an early release that covered 500 to 650 HLA-typed donors. Among the roughly 400 genotyped donors, around 79% belonged to the genetic ancestry cluster associated with self-reported Caucasian donors. The study aimed to test whether signatures of past pathogen exposure could be identified by cataloging public T cell receptors. The study used immunosequencing to profile the T cell repertoires of approximately 690 subjects and linked those repertoires to cytomegalovirus serostatus. A separate validation cohort of roughly 130 different subjects was used in addition to the approximately 700-subject first cohort. The study combined high-throughput TCR immunosequencing, statistical association of individual TCRs with disease status, and machine learning to predict cytomegalovirus infection status. A later analysis re-examined previously published TCR beta repertoires from more than 650 donors and added high-resolution HLA genotyping to investigate patterns of TCR occurrence. In the later analysis, no new phenotypic data were used to find candidate immune exposures; instead, reliance was placed on TCR beta sequences and their occurrence across donors. To decide whether each TCR beta V gene segment behaved as functional or pseudogenic, an earlier analysis of several hundred of the donors relied on high-throughput TCR beta sequencing. Donor age, sex, ethnicity and CMV serostatus were compiled alongside the repertoire data. In a later genetic analysis, genome-wide SNP genotypes for about three fifths of the roughly 670 donors were used, and that subset was treated as a discovery cohort. All discovery cohort repertoires had been generated on a single sequencing platform. Class I and class II HLA loci were covered by the typing at four-digit resolution. The number of donors typed differed by locus, with 629-630 for A, B, C, DRB1 and DQB1, more than 500 for DQA1, 600 to 610 for DPA1, and some 440 for DPB1. About five DR-DQ haplotypes were treated as single units for association and clustering because of strong linkage in the cohort. Among a few hundred genotyped donors of the cohort, an average of approximately 250,000 unique TCR beta nucleotide sequences were sequenced per donor, about a sixth of them non-productive.

Library preparation used the immunoSEQ multiplex PCR assay. For the multiplex PCR, a mixture combining 60 forward primers for TCR Vbeta segments and 13 reverse primers for TCR Jbeta segments was used. Amplification of the CDR3 region of rearranged TCR beta genes was performed with a multiplex PCR assay on genomic DNA. The amplified TCR beta libraries were sequenced on the Illumina HiSeq System as 87-base-pair reads. The original methods were these. In a later analysis, tens of millions of unique TCR beta chains were counted across the roughly 670 repertoires, and roughly 10 million of these chains were shared by at least two donors. A nearest-neighbor algorithm error-corrected the raw reads and collapsed the reads into unique sequences, merging closely related sequences to remove PCR and sequencing errors. CDR3 sequences were aligned to IMGT reference sequences to assign V, D and J gene segments. For a sequence to be retained, a match of at least six nucleotides was required to both a V gene segment and a J gene segment. Rearrangements were called productive when the CDR3 lacked stop codons and stayed in frame with V and J; all others were non-productive. Following IMGT convention, CDR3 was defined as the stretch from the second conserved V-encoded cysteine up to the conserved J-encoded phenylalanine. The earlier analysis of about 570 of the donors excluded any sequence lacking an unambiguous match to a single V gene segment. In an earlier analysis of approximately 590 of the donors, a V segment was called functional when productive rearrangements were above 56.7%, and segregating when the standard deviation between donors exceeded 5%. A statistical classification framework was developed to diagnose cytomegalovirus status using the catalog of TCR beta chain sequences. In a later analysis, V and J genes were assigned by comparing TCR nucleotide sequences against IMGT/GENE-DB human TR gene sequences. The TCRdist pipeline was used in a later analysis to assign CDR3 sequences and most-parsimonious VDJ recombination scenarios. In a later analysis, each TCR beta chain was defined by its CDR3 amino acid sequence together with its V-gene family, and reads lacking a unique V-gene family were excluded. As a way to deal with suspected cross-contamination and a sequencing artifact, a later analysis dropped 500 to 700 nucleotide sequences that were highly shared and had low generation probability. For each public chain, a later analysis derived a clonal expansion index from normalized ranks of inferred template counts within each repertoire. A later analysis computed generation probabilities with a VDJ recombination model fitted to out-of-frame rearrangements, and checked the results against IGoR. Hypergeometric tests were used in a later analysis to score TCR-TCR, TCR-HLA and TCR-CMV co-occurrence, with a repertoire-size bias correction applied to the TCR pairs. A later analysis estimated false discovery rates by permuting HLA or CMV assignments 20 times. In a later analysis, co-occurring TCRs were grouped using DBSCAN, with TCRdist sequence similarity added in when clustering inside HLA-allele-positive subsets. Co-occurrence clustering excluded repertoires with fewer than 30,000 or more than 120,000 public chains, plus five with anomalous nucleotide sharing. Not all clones reach the TCRdb copy of this immuneACCESS table, which keeps in-frame sequences only. Checked studies attribute under half of the gap to unresolved V genes and leave the rest unexplained. That table furnishes V, J and clone size, whereas the DNA furnished D and trimming. The sample table lists around 140,000 clones, around 80% of them with a count of one. In total, the top ten clones hold roughly 2.9% of the sample.

Reading the germline V gene (reference sequence) gives CDR1 LNHDA and CDR2 SQIVND. CDR3 length: 13 amino acids, cysteine to phenylalanine. Only the CDR3 DNA is retained, 39 bases long and in frame from the first base. V lost 7 bases and J lost 6 bases, and the count of bases not matched to a germline gene is 8. The cohort consisted of hundreds of healthy bone marrow donors. All cohort members were sampled while nominally healthy, although unrecorded immune exposures were likely present. The donor was CMV seronegative and was included in the group of several hundred seronegative cohort members. A peripheral blood sample was provided by each donor, and peripheral blood mononuclear cells were used for TCR beta sequencing. Genomic DNA was extracted from the blood cell samples with the Qiagen DNeasy Blood Extraction Kit. Here is what the overall study found, with its caveats: The classifier was reported to diagnose cytomegalovirus status with high specificity and sensitivity in both the original cohort and the validation cohort. Because some donors lacked HLA typing at each locus, the association tests relied only on the typed subset. Assigning TCR associations to individual alleles was difficult when HLA alleles, especially DR and DQ, strongly co-occurred. While some public TCRs were present in many individuals, most TCR sequences turned up only very rarely across donors. A later genetic analysis reported fewer N-insertions in productive TCRs among donors in an Asian-associated ancestry cluster than the roughly 670-donor mean. CMV serostatus was the only immune exposure information available for the cohort. A further reported finding was that TCR beta sequences accurately predicted the HLA-A and HLA-B alleles for most subjects in the first cohort. In vitro tests confirmed that a few of the cytomegalovirus-associated TCR beta chains recognize cytomegalovirus antigens. An earlier analysis of approximately 570 of the donors showed that most TCR beta V segments appeared in productive rearrangements either about 90% or about 30% of the time, which broadly matched IMGT annotations. At a false discovery rate of 0.05, a later analysis linked fewer than 20,000 TCR beta sequences to specific HLA alleles. The earlier analysis of 450 to 700 of the donors excluded roughly 17 rarely observed V segments, including chromosome 9 orphons, because counts were too low. According to a later analysis, TCR association rates differed among HLA loci, with DRB1 alleles showing the most associated TCRs and HLA-C alleles showing the fewest. In a later analysis, several top co-occurrence clusters were reported to appear linked to parvovirus B19, influenza, CMV and Epstein-Barr virus. The study gave a list of 150 to 200 TCR beta chains associated with cytomegalovirus. Linkage disequilibrium might explain the correlated functional status among segregating V segments, but an unknown experimental factor could not be excluded. Most CMV-associated TCR beta chains appeared to be HLA-restricted in a later analysis, and the HLA associations seemed to be driven largely by CMV exposure. V-gene and J-gene trimming of TCR beta chains was associated with a missense DCLRE1C variant in a later genetic analysis, and the association was replicated in an independent cohort. Only TCR beta chains were sequenced in this cohort, and the absence of alpha or paired-chain data limited detectable features. In a later analysis, HLA-associated TCR beta chains showed more clonal expansion and lower generation probabilities than non-associated chains that were equally common. The authors suggested that the approach could potentially be generalized to other disease states and immunological phenotypes. Roughly uniform sequencing depth across donors was assumed in presence/absence analyses, although this assumption may not hold. Because the 87-base-pair reads could not distinguish some IMGT-functional V segments, including TRBV6-2 and TRBV6-3, those segments were excluded. A cluster of highly shared sequence variants was judged likely to represent a technical artifact of the sequencing pipeline.

The receptor's source is a female donor in good health and CMV-seronegative. The sequence links TRBV19 to TRBJ1-2; 7 bases in the middle match TRBD1. The sequencing input was PBMCs. The nucleotide sequence reads TGTGCCAGTAAATCGACAGGGATGGATGGCTACACCTTC. This yields the protein CASKSTGMDGYTF.